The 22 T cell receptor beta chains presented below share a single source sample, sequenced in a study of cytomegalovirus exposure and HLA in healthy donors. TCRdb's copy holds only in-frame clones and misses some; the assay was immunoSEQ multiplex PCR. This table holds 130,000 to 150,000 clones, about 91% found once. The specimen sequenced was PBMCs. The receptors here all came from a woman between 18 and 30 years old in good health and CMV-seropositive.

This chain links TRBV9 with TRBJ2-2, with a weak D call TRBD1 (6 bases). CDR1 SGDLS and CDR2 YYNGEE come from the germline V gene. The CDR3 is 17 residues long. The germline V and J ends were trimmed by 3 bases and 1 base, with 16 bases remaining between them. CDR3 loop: CASSEFPQGENTGELFF. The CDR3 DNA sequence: TGTGCCAGCAGCGAGTTCCCACAGGGCGAGAACACCGGGGAGCTGTTTTTT.

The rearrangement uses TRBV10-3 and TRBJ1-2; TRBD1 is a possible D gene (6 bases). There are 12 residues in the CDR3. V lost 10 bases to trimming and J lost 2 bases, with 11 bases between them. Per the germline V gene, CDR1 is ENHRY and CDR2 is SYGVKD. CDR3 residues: CATGDLNYGYTF. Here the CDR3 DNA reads TGTGCCACAGGGGACCTGAACTATGGCTACACCTTC.

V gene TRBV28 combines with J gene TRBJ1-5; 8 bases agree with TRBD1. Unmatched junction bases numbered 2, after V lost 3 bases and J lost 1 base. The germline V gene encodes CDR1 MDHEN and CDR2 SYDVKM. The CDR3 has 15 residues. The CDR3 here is CASSLTGESNQPQHF. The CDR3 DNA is TGTGCCAGCAGTTTGACAGGGGAGAGCAATCAGCCCCAGCATTTT.

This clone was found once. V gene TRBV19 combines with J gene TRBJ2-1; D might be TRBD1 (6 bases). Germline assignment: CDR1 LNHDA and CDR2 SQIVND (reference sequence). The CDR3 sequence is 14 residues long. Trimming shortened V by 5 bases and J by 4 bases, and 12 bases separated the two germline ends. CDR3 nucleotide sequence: TGTGCCAGTAGTTACCCAGGACAGTACAATGAGCAGTTCTTC. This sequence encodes CASSYPGQYNEQFF.

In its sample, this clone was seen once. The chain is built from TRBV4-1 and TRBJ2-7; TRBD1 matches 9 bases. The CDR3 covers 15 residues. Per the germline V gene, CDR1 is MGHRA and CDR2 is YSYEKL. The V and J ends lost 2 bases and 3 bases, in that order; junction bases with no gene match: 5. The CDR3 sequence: CASSQPTGGVYEQYF. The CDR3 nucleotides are TGCGCCAGCAGCCAACCAACAGGGGGCGTCTACGAGCAGTACTTC.

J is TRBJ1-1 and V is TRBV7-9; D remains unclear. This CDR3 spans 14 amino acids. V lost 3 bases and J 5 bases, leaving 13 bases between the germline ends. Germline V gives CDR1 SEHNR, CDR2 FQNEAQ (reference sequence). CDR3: CASSFYPGTTEAFF. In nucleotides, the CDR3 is TGTGCCAGCAGCTTCTATCCGGGTACAACTGAAGCTTTCTTT.

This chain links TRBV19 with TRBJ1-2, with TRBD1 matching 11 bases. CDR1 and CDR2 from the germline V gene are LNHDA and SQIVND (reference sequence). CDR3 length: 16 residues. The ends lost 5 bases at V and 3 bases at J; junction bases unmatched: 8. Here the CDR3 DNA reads TGTGCCAGTAGTCCGGACAGGGGGCGTCGGGACTATGGCTACACCTTC. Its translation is CASSPDRGRRDYGYTF.

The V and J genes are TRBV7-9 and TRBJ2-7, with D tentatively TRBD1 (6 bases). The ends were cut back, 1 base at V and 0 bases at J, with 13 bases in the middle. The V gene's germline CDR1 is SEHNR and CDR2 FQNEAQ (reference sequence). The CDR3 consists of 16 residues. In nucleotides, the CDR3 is TGTGCCAGCAGCTTAGTCAAGGACAGTCACTCCTACGAGCAGTACTTC. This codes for CASSLVKDSHSYEQYF.

CDR3 in amino acids: CASSHPDRGTGQPQHF. In DNA form, the CDR3 reads TGCGCCAGCAGCCACCCGGACAGGGGAACGGGTCAGCCCCAGCATTTT. The chain employs TRBV4-1 and TRBJ1-5, with 9 positions matching TRBD1. The CDR3 is 16 residues long. Germline trimming cut 3 bases from V and 6 bases from J; bases unmatched to any gene: 9. CDR1 and CDR2 (germline): MGHRA, YSYEKL.

This chain's CDR3 is CASSLGGRPGTDTQYF. CDR3 nucleotide sequence: TGTGCCAGCAGCTTGGGGGGGCGGCCCGGCACAGATACGCAGTATTTT. V is TRBV7-2 and J is TRBJ2-3; possibly TRBD2 for D (7 bases). This CDR3 region has 16 residues. Germline V gene sequence: CDR1 SGHTA, CDR2 FQGNSA. Between the trimmed V and J ends, which lost 3 bases and 1 base, there was a span of 14 bases.

The CDR3 sequence: CASSFEGGLGTGELFF. The CDR3 DNA reads TGTGCCAGCAGTTTCGAGGGGGGACTAGGCACCGGGGAGCTGTTTTTT. This chain connects TRBV6-5 to TRBJ2-2; 8 nucleotides line up with TRBD2. There are 16 residues in the CDR3. Germline V gene data show CDR1 as MNHEY and CDR2 as SVGAGI. The V segment lost 4 bases and the J segment 4 bases; nucleotides outside the gene matches: 8.

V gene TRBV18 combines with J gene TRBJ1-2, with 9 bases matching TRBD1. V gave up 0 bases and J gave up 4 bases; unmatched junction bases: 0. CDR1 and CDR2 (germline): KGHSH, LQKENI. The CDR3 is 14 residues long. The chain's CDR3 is CASSPPGQGYGYTF. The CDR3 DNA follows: TGTGCCAGCTCACCACCGGGACAGGGCTATGGCTACACCTTC.

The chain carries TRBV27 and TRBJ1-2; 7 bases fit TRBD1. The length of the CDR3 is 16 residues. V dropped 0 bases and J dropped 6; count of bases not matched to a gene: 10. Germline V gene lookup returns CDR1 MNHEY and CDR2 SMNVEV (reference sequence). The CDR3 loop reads CASSLSVTGQGDGYTF. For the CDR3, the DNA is TGTGCCAGCAGTTTATCGGTTACTGGGCAGGGGGATGGCTACACCTTC.

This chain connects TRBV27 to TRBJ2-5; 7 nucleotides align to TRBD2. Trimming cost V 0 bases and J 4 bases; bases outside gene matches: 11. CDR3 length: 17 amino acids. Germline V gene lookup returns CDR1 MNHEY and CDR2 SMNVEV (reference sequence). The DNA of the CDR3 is TGTGCCAGCAGTTTATCTACCCAGCGGGGAGGGAGAGAGACCCAGTACTTC. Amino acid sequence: CASSLSTQRGGRETQYF.

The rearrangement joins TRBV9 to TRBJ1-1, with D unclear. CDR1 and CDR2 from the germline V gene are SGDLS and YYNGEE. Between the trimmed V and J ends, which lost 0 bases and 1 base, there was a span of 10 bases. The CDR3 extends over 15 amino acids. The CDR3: CASSVASSGNTEAFF. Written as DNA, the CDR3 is TGTGCCAGCAGCGTAGCGTCTTCGGGGAACACTGAAGCTTTCTTT.

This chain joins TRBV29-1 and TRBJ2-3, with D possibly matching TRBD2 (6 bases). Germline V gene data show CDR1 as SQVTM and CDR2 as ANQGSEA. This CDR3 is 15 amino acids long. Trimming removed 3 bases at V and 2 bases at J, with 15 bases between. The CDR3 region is CSVDGLGRDTDTQYF. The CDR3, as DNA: TGCAGCGTTGATGGCCTGGGGCGGGACACAGATACGCAGTATTTT.

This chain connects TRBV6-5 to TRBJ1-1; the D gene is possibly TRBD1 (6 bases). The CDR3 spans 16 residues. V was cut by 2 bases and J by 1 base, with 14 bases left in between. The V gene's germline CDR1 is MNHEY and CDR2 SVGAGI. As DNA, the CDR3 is TGTGCCAGCAGTTACGCAGGGGACTACGAGAACACTGAAGCTTTCTTT. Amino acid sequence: CASSYAGDYENTEAFF.

Written as DNA, the CDR3 is TGTGCCAGCAGTGAACCACCTGGGGGCCAGGGCAATTCACCCCTCCACTTT. This gives the protein CASSEPPGGQGNSPLHF. The chain couples TRBV6-1 to TRBJ1-6, with D possibly TRBD1 on 6 matching bases. Germline-derived CDR1 and CDR2 are MNHNS and SASEGT. V was clipped by 2 bases and J by 7 bases, with 18 bases between them. This CDR3 contains 17 residues.

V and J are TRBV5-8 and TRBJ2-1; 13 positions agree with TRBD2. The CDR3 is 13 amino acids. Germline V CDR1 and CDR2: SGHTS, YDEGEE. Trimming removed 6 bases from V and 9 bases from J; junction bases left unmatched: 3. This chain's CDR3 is CASKTSGGIEQFF. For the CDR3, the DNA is TGTGCCAGCAAGACTAGCGGGGGGATTGAGCAGTTCTTC.

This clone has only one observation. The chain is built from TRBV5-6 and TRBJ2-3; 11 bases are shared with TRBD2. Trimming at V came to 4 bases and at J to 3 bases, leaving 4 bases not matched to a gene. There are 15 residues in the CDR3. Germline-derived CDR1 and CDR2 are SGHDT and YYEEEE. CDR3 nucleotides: TGTGCCAGCAGCAGGACTAGCGGGTCGACAGATACGCAGTATTTT. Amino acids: CASSRTSGSTDTQYF.

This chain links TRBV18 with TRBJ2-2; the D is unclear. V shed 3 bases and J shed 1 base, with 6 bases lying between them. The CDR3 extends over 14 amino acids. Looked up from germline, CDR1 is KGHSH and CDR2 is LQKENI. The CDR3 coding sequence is TGTGCCAGCTCACCCAGGAAGAACACCGGGGAGCTGTTTTTT. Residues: CASSPRKNTGELFF.

The DNA of the CDR3 is TGTGCCAGCAGCTTAGGTAGCGCCCCTAGCACAGATACGCAGTATTTT. As protein: CASSLGSAPSTDTQYF. The chain couples TRBV7-9 to TRBJ2-3, with D tentatively TRBD2 (5 bases). The CDR3 is 16 residues long. V lost 1 base and J 0 bases, leaving 11 bases between the germline ends. Germline assignment: CDR1 SEHNR and CDR2 FQNEAQ (reference sequence).